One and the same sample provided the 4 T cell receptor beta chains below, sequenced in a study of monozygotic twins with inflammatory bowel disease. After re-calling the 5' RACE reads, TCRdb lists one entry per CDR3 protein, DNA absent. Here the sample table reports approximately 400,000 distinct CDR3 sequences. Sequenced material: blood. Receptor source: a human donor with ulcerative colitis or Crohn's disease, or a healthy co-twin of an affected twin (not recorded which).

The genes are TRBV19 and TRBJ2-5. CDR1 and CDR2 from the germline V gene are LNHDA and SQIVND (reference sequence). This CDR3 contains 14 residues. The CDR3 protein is CASSIRGHQETQYF.

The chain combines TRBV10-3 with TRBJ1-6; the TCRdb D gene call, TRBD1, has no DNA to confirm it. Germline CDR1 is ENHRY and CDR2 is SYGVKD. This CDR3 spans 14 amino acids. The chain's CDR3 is CAIAPGQTNSPLHF.

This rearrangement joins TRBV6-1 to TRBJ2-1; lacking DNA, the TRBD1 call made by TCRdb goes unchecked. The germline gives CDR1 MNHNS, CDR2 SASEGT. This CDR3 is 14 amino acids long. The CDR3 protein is CASDRSSSYNEQFF.

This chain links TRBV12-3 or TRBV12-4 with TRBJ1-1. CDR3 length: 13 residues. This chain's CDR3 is CASSLGTRTEAFF.